What follows are 31 T cell receptor beta chains derived from one specimen sequenced in a study of tumor-infiltrating lymphocytes in primary liver carcinoma. A constant-region primer primed TCR beta cDNA synthesis from about 0.55 ug of total RNA. Generation of the TCR beta libraries relied on three nested multiplex PCR rounds using slightly modified ARM-PCR. The first two PCR rounds used TRBV1-TRBV30 forward primers with a C-beta reverse primer, about 10 cycles each. TCRdb re-analysed the multiplex PCR reads in MiXCR, keeping a single row per CDR3 protein. The table has 330,000 or so distinct CDR3 sequences, less than 75% seen once. In addition to blood RNA drawn from unsorted whole blood, germline DNA was extracted. The sample comprised peripheral blood. These receptors were obtained from a man aged 40-50 years with primary liver carcinoma and hepatitis B virus infection.

This clonotype has ten or more counts. V is TRBV11-3 and J is TRBJ2-3, with TRBD1 as a possible D gene (6 bases). CDR3 length equals 13 residues. Germline V lookup: CDR1 SGHNT, CDR2 YENEEA. Between the trimmed V and J ends, which lost 5 bases and 3 bases, there was a span of 9 bases. The DNA for the CDR3 is TGTGCCAGCAGCCCGGGACAAACAGATACGCAGTATTTT. Amino acid sequence: CASSPGQTDTQYF.

This clonotype was counted only a few times. The chain combines TRBV28 with TRBJ2-1; D gene unclear. V dropped 5 bases and J dropped 7 bases, with 6 bases sitting between them. This CDR3 has 11 amino acids. CDR1 is MDHEN, CDR2 SYDVKM, per germline. In nucleotides, the CDR3 is TGTGCCAGCAGTGTCGAAAATGAGCAGTTCTTC. Its translation: CASSVENEQFF.

The V gene is TRBV28, the J gene TRBJ2-5; no reliable D call. V gave up 0 bases and J gave up 5 bases, with 13 bases separating them. This CDR3 is built from 15 residues. The V gene's germline CDR1 is MDHEN and CDR2 SYDVKM. The CDR3 is CASSLWTRPGETQYF. The CDR3 region has the DNA TGTGCCAGCAGTTTATGGACGCGCCCCGGGGAGACCCAGTACTTC.

This clonotype was counted ten times or more. CDR3 nucleotide sequence: TGCGCCAGCAGCCCGGGACCGCAGTCCCTCGAGCAGTACTTC. Residues: CASSPGPQSLEQYF. The gene calls are TRBV5-1 and TRBJ2-7; D may be TRBD1 or TRBD2 (5 bases each). Germline-derived CDR1 and CDR2 are SGHRS and YFSETQ. This CDR3 region has 14 residues. The germline V and J ends were trimmed by 4 bases and 6 bases, with 17 bases remaining between them.

As for this clonotype: One end of the junction varies from germline; a read error may be responsible. The rearrangement uses TRBV11-2 and TRBJ2-3, with D possibly being TRBD1 (5 bases). From germline, CDR1 is SGHAT and CDR2 FQNNGV. The CDR3 loop spans 14 amino acids. In nucleotides, the CDR3 is TGTGCCAGCGGCTTAGGACAAGCGAAAGATACGCAGTATTTT. Translated: CASGLGQAKDTQYF.

The sample holds many counts of this clonotype. The chain couples TRBV6-2 or TRBV6-3 to TRBJ2-1, with 10 bases fitting TRBD2. This CDR3 comprises 16 residues. The ends lost 6 bases at V and 1 base at J; junction bases unmatched: 6. Germline assignment: CDR1 MNHEY and CDR2 SVGEGT. The CDR3 bases are TGTGCCAGCAGCCCTGGGACTAGCGAGTCCTACAATGAGCAGTTCTTC. Translation gives CASSPGTSESYNEQFF.

As to this clonotype: Being one base from a much bigger clone, this may be a read error. The chain carries TRBV6-2 or TRBV6-3 and TRBJ2-2, with D possibly being TRBD2 (5 bases). This CDR3 has 13 residues. Germline CDR1 reads MNHEY; CDR2 reads SVGEGT. The CDR3 nucleotides read TGTGCCAGCAGTTATGGATGGACCGGGGAGCCGTTTTTT. This gives the protein CASSYGWTGEPFF.

This clonotype appeared a few times. The J gene is TRBJ1-4, the V gene TRBV5-4; 7 nucleotides agree with TRBD1. There are 16 residues in the CDR3. Losses at the gene ends were 4 bases for V and 3 bases for J; bases not matched to a gene: 9. The germline CDR1 and CDR2 sequences are SGHNT and YYREEE (reference sequence). CDR3 amino acids: CASSKDGTASNEKLFF. Here the CDR3 DNA reads TGTGCCAGCAGCAAAGACGGGACAGCCTCTAATGAAAAACTGTTTTTT. The full variable domain, in which reference TRBV5-4 and TRBJ1-4 provide the parts outside the CDR3, is ETGVTQSPTHLIKTRGQQVTLRCSSQSGHNTVSWYQQALGQGPQFIFQYYREEENGRGNFPPRFSGLQFPNYSSELNVNALELDDSALYLCASSKDGTASNEKLFFGSGTQLSVL.

Within the sample, this clonotype is medium-sized. The gene calls are TRBV11-1 and TRBJ2-1; TRBD1 agrees at 11 bases. V lost 5 bases, J lost 9 bases, and 6 bases stayed unmatched. This CDR3 comprises 14 residues. Germline-derived CDR1 and CDR2 are SGHAT and FQDESV (reference sequence). The CDR3 here is CASSRGQGAREQFF. CDR3 nucleotides: TGTGCCAGCAGCAGAGGACAGGGGGCTCGTGAGCAGTTCTTC.

This clonotype showed up many times. The gene calls are TRBV5-5 and TRBJ2-5, with D maybe TRBD2 (6 bases). The CDR3 spans 14 residues. The ends were cut back, 4 bases at V and 5 bases at J, with 15 bases in the middle. CDR1 is SGHKS and CDR2 is YYEKEE in the germline V gene (reference sequence). CDR3 in amino acids: CASSPRGGSETQYF. The CDR3 DNA follows: TGTGCCAGCAGCCCGCGGGGTGGTAGCGAGACCCAGTACTTC.

With respect to this clonotype: This could be a read error, since a much larger clone is one nucleotide away. V gene TRBV6-5 combines with J gene TRBJ2-7; TRBD1 aligns across 9 bases. The CDR3 runs to 13 residues. CDR1 and CDR2 (germline): MNHEY, SVGAGI. V was pared by 7 bases and J by 5 bases, with 6 bases of the junction left unmatched. This chain's CDR3 is CASNRGRGDEQYF. The CDR3 bases are TGTGCCAGCAACAGGGGGCGCGGGGACGAGCAGTACTTC.

Remarks on this clonotype: Compared with germline, one end of the junction differs, possibly owing to a read error. This chain connects TRBV13 to TRBJ2-1, with 9 bases matching TRBD2. The germline V gene encodes CDR1 PRHDT and CDR2 FYEKMQ (reference sequence). This CDR3 spans 16 amino acids. The CDR3 sequence is CASTYRSGSSCNEQFF. DNA for the CDR3: TGTGCCAGCACCTACCGTAGCGGGAGCTCCTGCAATGAGCAGTTCTTC.

Concerning this clonotype itself: A read error is likely, as this CDR3 ends without the conserved phenylalanine or tryptophan. This sequence joins TRBV11-1 and TRBJ2-1; unclear D gene. Germline CDR1 is SGHAT and CDR2 is FQDESV (reference sequence). The CDR3 spans 13 residues. CDR3 nucleotides: TGTGCCAACAGCTTATCCGGATCCCATGAGCAGTTCTCC. It is translated as CANSLSGSHEQFS.

Details on this clonotype: The missing conserved phenylalanine or tryptophan at the end of this CDR3 makes a read error likely. The V call is TRBV29-1, the J call TRBJ2-7, with D tentatively TRBD2 (6 bases). Trimming pared 7 bases from V and 9 bases from J, leaving 16 bases between. CDR1 is SQVTM, CDR2 ANQGSEA, per germline. The CDR3 sequence is 11 residues long. The CDR3 region has the DNA TGCAGCGCTGGGGGGACCGACGGGCAGTACTCC. It codes for CSAGGTDGQYS.

Comments on this clonotype: With a much larger clone just one base away, this may be a read error. The J gene is TRBJ1-1, the V gene TRBV12-3 or TRBV12-4, with a possible D match to TRBD1 (6 bases). V was cut by 3 bases and J by 3 bases, with 11 bases left in between. There are 14 residues in the CDR3. This CDR3 is CASSFGRGYTEAFF. As DNA, the CDR3 is TGTGCCAGCAGTTTCGGCAGGGGTTACACTGAAGCTTTCTTT.

For this clonotype: This may come from a read error, since a much larger clone is one base off. The chain uses TRBV6-6 and TRBJ2-1, with 8 bases identical to TRBD2. The CDR3 has 14 residues. CDR1 MNHNY and CDR2 SVGAGI come from the germline V gene (reference sequence). The CDR3 bases are TGTGCCAGCAGCTACCAGCGGGAGATGAATGAGCGGTTCTTC. Translation gives CASSYQREMNERFF.

Points on this clonotype: The conserved closing phenylalanine or tryptophan is absent in this CDR3, likely reflecting a read error. The CDR3 loop reads CAIGGVGNTEAFS. For the CDR3, the DNA is TGTGCCATAGGTGGCGTGGGAAACACTGAAGCTTTCTCT. J is TRBJ1-1 and V is TRBV11-2; D is uncertain. Per the germline V gene, CDR1 is SGHAT and CDR2 is FQNNGV. CDR3 length equals 13 residues. Trimming took 10 bases from V and 2 from J, leaving 14 bases between them.

This chain connects TRBV20-1 to TRBJ2-3; no clear D gene. The V gene's germline CDR1 is DFQATT and CDR2 SNEGSKA (reference sequence). V was shortened by 3 bases and J by 0 bases, with 4 bases between the two germline ends. There are 12 residues in the CDR3. CDR3 in DNA: TGCAGTGCTAGCGGGAGCACAGATACGCAGTATTTT. The encoded protein is CSASGSTDTQYF.

As to this clonotype: A clone one base away is much larger, so this may be a read error. The chain combines TRBV4-1 with TRBJ1-6, with TRBD1 as a possible D gene (5 bases). The germline gives CDR1 MGHRA, CDR2 YSYEKL. The CDR3 runs to 16 residues. In DNA form, the CDR3 reads TGCTCCAGCAGCCAAGAAGTCAGGGTGGCGAATTCACCCCTCCACTTT. Encoded protein: CSSSQEVRVANSPLHF.

The chain employs TRBV5-4 and TRBJ2-1; either TRBD1 or TRBD2 may supply D (5 bases each). Germline CDR1 reads SGHNT; CDR2 reads YYREEE (reference sequence). The CDR3 totals 16 residues. The V end lost 7 bases, the J end lost 0 bases, and 17 bases lay between the germline ends. The CDR3 sequence: CASPRGVPSSYNEQFF. The DNA of the CDR3 is TGTGCCAGCCCGAGGGGAGTTCCTAGCTCCTACAATGAGCAGTTCTTC. Full variable domain (rest looked up from reference TRBV5-4 and TRBJ2-1): ETGVTQSPTHLIKTRGQQVTLRCSSQSGHNTVSWYQQALGQGPQFIFQYYREEENGRGNFPPRFSGLQFPNYSSELNVNALELDDSALYLCASPRGVPSSYNEQFFGPGTRLTVL.

This clonotype was found once. It may be a read error: a sequence one base away is much more abundant. CDR3 nucleotide sequence: TGCGCCAGCTCGATGATGGAAGACTACGAGCAGTACTTC. It specifies CASSMMEDYEQYF. This chain uses TRBV4-1 with TRBJ2-7; D ambiguous. Germline values: CDR1 MGHRA, CDR2 YSYEKL. The CDR3 runs 13 residues. V dropped 8 bases and J dropped 3 bases, with 14 bases sitting between them.

About this clonotype: This clone may be a read error of a much larger clone one base away. This chain joins TRBV7-8 and TRBJ2-1, with 14 bases lining up with TRBD2. The CDR3 spans 17 residues. CDR1 is SGHVS and CDR2 is FQNEAQ in the germline V gene. DNA of the CDR3: TGTCCCAGCAGCTTAGGAGGCGGGACTAGCGGGAGTAGAGAGCAGTTCTTC. It translates to CPSSLGGGTSGSREQFF. The variable domain in full, with the rest retrieved from reference TRBV7-8 and TRBJ2-1, is GAGVSQSPRYKVAKRGQDVALRCDPISGHVSLFWYQQALGQGPEFLTYFQNEAQLDKSGLPSDRFFAERPEGSVSTLKIQRTQQEDSAVYLCPSSLGGGTSGSREQFFGPGTRLTVL.

Details on this clonotype: One base away lies a much larger clone, so this may be a sequencing read error. This rearrangement joins TRBV6-1 to TRBJ2-3; 8 nucleotides match TRBD1. Germline lookup yields CDR1 MNHNS and CDR2 SASEGT. The trim removed 4 bases at V and 5 bases at J, leaving 8 bases unmatched. The CDR3 has 15 amino acids. As DNA, the CDR3 is TGTGCCAGCAGTGGGTGTACAGGGGGTAAAGATACGCAGTATTTT. Translated: CASSGCTGGKDTQYF.

This clonotype was observed a few times. The rearrangement joins TRBV28 to TRBJ1-1; 7 positions agree with TRBD1. V lost 4 bases and J lost 7; bases outside the gene matches: 6. Germline CDR1 MDHEN, CDR2 SYDVKM. The CDR3 covers 13 residues. The CDR3 DNA reads TGTGCCAGCAGTTCAACAGGGGTCAGTGAAGCTTTCTTT. Translation gives CASSSTGVSEAFF.

In this sample, this clonotype turned up a few times. This rearrangement joins TRBV5-1 to TRBJ2-6; possibly TRBD1 for D (6 bases). The CDR3 extends over 15 amino acids. The germline gives CDR1 SGHRS, CDR2 YFSETQ. The V and J ends lost 4 bases and 6 bases respectively, with 14 bases between them. The DNA of the CDR3 is TGCGCCAGCAGCACACAGGGTGTGTCGGCCAACGTCCTGACTTTC. This codes for CASSTQGVSANVLTF.

As concerns this clonotype: Germline and junction disagree at one end, which may indicate a read error. The genes are TRBV11-2 and TRBJ2-1; 9 bases agree with TRBD2. Germline loops: CDR1 SGHAT, CDR2 FQNNGV. The CDR3 loop spans 16 amino acids. CDR3 in DNA: TGTGCCAGCAGCTTATTTTCGGCGGGAGGGCGGGATGAGCGGTTCTTC. Protein: CASSLFSAGGRDERFF.

The sample holds many counts of this clonotype. The V and J genes are TRBV6-6 and TRBJ2-1; D may be TRBD2 (5 bases). The CDR3 covers 12 residues. The germline V gene has CDR1 MNHNY and CDR2 SVGAGI (reference sequence). V lost 6 bases and J lost 10, with 13 bases in between. The CDR3 nucleotides read TGTGCCAGCAGCTACCCCCCGGGGGAGCAGTTCTTC. As protein: CASSYPPGEQFF.

Worth noting for this clonotype: With a much larger clone just one base away, this may be a read error. The V gene is TRBV4-3, the J gene TRBJ2-5, with D possibly TRBD2 on 6 matching bases. The CDR3 contains 15 residues. The V gene lost 0 bases and the J gene lost 2 bases, with 10 bases spanning the gap. Germline assignment: CDR1 LGHNA and CDR2 YSLEER. The CDR3 reads CASSQDPTSQETQYF. The CDR3 DNA is TGCGCCAGCAGCCAAGATCCGACTAGTCAAGAGACCCAGTACTTC.

The gene calls are TRBV13 and TRBJ1-5; 8 bases fit TRBD1. The CDR3 totals 16 residues. J gave up 5 bases and V 0 bases, and 6 bases lay outside the gene matches. Germline lookup yields CDR1 PRHDT and CDR2 FYEKMQ (reference sequence). DNA for the CDR3: TGTGCCAGCAGCTTAGGTCGCAGGGGGCTGCATCAGCCCCAGCATTTT. Protein: CASSLGRRGLHQPQHF. Looking up the rest from reference TRBV13 and TRBJ1-5 gives the full variable domain: AAGVIQSPRHLIKEKRETATLKCYPIPRHDTVYWYQQGPGQDPQFLISFYEKMQSDKGSIPDRFSAQQFSDYHSELNMSSLELGDSALYFCASSLGRRGLHQPQHFGDGTRLSIL.

Details on this clonotype: This may stem from a read error, because a much larger clone lies one nucleotide away. CDR3 protein: CANKEGVYEQYF. The CDR3 nucleotides read TGTGCCAACAAAGAGGGAGTCTACGAGCAGTACTTC. V and J are TRBV6-1 and TRBJ2-7, with D perhaps TRBD2 (5 bases). Germline V gene data show CDR1 as MNHNS and CDR2 as SASEGT. Trimming took 10 bases from V and 3 from J, leaving 13 bases between them. This CDR3 region has 12 residues.

Turning to this clonotype: Its ends do not fully match the called genes, so a read error is possible. The rearrangement uses TRBV29-1 and TRBJ2-1, with TRBD1 identical over 9 bases. The CDR3 contains 12 residues. Germline V CDR1 and CDR2: SQVTM, ANQGSEA. This chain's CDR3 is CSERQGGNEQFF. In DNA form, the CDR3 reads TGTAGCGAGCGACAGGGGGGGAATGAGCAGTTCTTC.